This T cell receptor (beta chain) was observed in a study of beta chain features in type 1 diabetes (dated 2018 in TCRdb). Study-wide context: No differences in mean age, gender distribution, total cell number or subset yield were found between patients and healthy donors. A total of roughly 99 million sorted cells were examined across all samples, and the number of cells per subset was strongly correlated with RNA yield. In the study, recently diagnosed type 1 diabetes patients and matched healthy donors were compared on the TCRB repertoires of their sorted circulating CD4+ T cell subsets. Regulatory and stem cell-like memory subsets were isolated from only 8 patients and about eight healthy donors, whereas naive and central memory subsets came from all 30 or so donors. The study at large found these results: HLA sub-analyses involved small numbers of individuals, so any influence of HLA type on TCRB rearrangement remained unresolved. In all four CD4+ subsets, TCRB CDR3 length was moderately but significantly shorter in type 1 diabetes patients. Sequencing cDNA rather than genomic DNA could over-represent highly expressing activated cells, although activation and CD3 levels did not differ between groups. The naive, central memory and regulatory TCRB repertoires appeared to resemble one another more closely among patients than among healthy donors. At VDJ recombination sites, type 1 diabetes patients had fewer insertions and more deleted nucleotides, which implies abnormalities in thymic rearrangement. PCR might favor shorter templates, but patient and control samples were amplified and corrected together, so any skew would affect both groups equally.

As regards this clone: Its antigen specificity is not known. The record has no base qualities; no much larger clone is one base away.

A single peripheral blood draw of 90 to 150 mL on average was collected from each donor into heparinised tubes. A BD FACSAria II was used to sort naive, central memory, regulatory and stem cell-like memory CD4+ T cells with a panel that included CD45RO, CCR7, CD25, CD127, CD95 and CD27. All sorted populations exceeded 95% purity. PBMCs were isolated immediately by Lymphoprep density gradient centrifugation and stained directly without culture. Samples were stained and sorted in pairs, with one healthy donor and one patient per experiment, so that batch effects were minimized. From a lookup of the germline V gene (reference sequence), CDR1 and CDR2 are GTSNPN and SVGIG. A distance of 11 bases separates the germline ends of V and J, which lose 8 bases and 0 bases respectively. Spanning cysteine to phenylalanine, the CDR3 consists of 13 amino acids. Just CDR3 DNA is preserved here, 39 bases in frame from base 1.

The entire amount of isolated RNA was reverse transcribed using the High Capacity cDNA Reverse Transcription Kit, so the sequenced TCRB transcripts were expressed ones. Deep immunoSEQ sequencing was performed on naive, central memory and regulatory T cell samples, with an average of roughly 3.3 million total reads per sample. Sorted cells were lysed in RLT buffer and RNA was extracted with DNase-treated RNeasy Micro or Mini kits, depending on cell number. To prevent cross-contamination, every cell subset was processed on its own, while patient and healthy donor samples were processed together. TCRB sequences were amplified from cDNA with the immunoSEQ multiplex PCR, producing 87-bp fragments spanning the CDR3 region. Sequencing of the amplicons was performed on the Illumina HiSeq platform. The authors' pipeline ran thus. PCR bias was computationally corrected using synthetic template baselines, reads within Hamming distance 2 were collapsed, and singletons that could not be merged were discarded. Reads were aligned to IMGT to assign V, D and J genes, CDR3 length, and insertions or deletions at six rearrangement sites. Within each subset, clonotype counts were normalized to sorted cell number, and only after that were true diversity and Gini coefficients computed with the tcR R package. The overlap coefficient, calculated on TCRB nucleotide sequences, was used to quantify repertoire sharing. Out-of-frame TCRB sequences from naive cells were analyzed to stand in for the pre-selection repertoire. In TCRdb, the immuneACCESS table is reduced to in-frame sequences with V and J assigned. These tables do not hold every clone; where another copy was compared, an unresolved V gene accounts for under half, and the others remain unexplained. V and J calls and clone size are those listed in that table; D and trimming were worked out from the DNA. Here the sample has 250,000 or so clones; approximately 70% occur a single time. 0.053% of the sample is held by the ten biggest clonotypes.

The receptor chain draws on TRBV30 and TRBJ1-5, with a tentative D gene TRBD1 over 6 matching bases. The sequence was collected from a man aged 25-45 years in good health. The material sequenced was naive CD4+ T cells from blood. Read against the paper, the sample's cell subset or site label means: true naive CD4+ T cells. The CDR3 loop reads CAMDSYSNQPQHF. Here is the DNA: TGTGCCATGGACAGCTATAGCAATCAGCCCCAGCATTTT.